The 6 T cell receptor beta chains presented below share a single source sample, sequenced in a study of blood T cell repertoires in COVID-19. Repertoires were generated with immunoSEQ multiplex PCR, while TCRdb's copy carries only in-frame clones and drops some. The data contain approximately 280,000 clones, around nine tenths of them singletons. Sample: PBMCs or T cells enriched from blood (not recorded which). The receptor set was obtained from a woman under 30 who had recovered from COVID-19.

The chain links TRBV19 to TRBJ1-2; 8 positions agree with TRBD1. The V segment lost 5 bases and the J segment 5 bases; nucleotides outside the gene matches: 16. The CDR3 loop spans 17 amino acids. Per the germline V gene, CDR1 is LNHDA and CDR2 is SQIVND (reference sequence). The CDR3 coding sequence is TGTGCCAGTAGTCCAAGAAGGGTAGGACAGGGTTATTATGGCTACACCTTC. It specifies CASSPRRVGQGYYGYTF.

The chain combines TRBV23-1 with TRBJ1-3, with 10 positions matching TRBD1. TRBV23-1 is an open reading frame, and its role is uncertain. This CDR3 spans 20 amino acids. V was pared by 2 bases and J by 0 bases, with 13 bases of the junction left unmatched. CDR3 amino acids: CASSQPVPGQGPHSGNTIYF. In DNA, the CDR3 is TGCGCCAGCAGTCAACCGGTACCGGGACAGGGGCCTCACTCTGGAAACACCATATATTTT.

The rearrangement uses TRBV29-1 and TRBJ1-2; 8 bases line up with TRBD1. CDR1 and CDR2 from the germline V gene are SQVTM and ANQGSEA. V was pared by 6 bases and J by 6 bases, with 15 bases of the junction left unmatched. The CDR3 is 15 residues long. CDR3 amino acids: CSVHSLSGTGDGYTF. The CDR3 region has the DNA TGCAGCGTCCACAGCCTCTCCGGGACAGGAGATGGCTACACCTTC.

The V and J genes are TRBV30 and TRBJ1-5; 7 bases are a match to TRBD1. With V trimmed by 2 bases and J by 7 bases, 8 bases remained unmatched. The CDR3 extends over 14 amino acids. Looked up from germline, CDR1 is GTSNPN and CDR2 is SVGIG (reference sequence). The CDR3 DNA reads as TGTGCCTGGAGTTGGGGCAGGGGGTCACAGCCCCAGCATTTT. It codes for CAWSWGRGSQPQHF.

This chain connects TRBV30 to TRBJ1-2, with D maybe TRBD1 (6 bases). The length of the CDR3 is 14 residues. The germline gives CDR1 GTSNPN, CDR2 SVGIG (reference sequence). V gave up 4 bases and J gave up 5 bases, with 17 bases separating them. DNA of the CDR3: TGTGCCTGGAACCGGGACACGCTCCGGTATGGCTACACCTTC. Protein sequence: CAWNRDTLRYGYTF.

The rearrangement joins TRBV5-4 to TRBJ2-5; tentatively, D is TRBD1 (6 bases). CDR1 and CDR2 (germline): SGHNT, YYREEE (reference sequence). The V end lost 6 bases, the J end lost 7 bases, and 16 bases lay between the germline ends. The length of the CDR3 is 13 residues. CDR3 in amino acids: CASTYSGVSTQYF. Written as DNA, the CDR3 is TGTGCCAGCACCTACTCAGGGGTCTCGACCCAGTACTTC.